This T cell receptor (beta chain) derives from a study of T cells expressing NK-cell markers. In germline, CDR1 is DFQATT, CDR2 SNEGSKA (reference sequence). The CDR3 has 13 residues. TCRdb reprocessed the 5' RACE reads and stores each CDR3 protein as one record, lacking DNA. The repertoire table contains 7,300 or so distinct CDR3 sequences. Sample: blood T cells: a sorted CD56 or NKG2C T cell subset, CD4+ or CD8+ T cells, or bulk PBMC T cells (not recorded which). The sequence was obtained from a man aged 18-69 years in good health. The chain employs TRBV20-1 and TRBJ1-1; TCRdb's D call, TRBD1, is unchecked because there is no DNA. CDR3 protein: CSARGDRDTEAFF.